The T cell receptor (beta chain) described here comes from a study of blood T cell repertoires in COVID-19. In the study overall: PBMCs, B-cell-depleted T cells, or T cells were the source of the cDNA or gDNA that made up the material.

Methods used by the authors: Estimated nucleated cell counts came from reference gene primer amplification. The table came from immunoSEQ multiplex PCR; TCRdb's copy has only in-frame clones and leaves some out. V, J and clone size were drawn from that table, and D and trimming were deduced from the DNA. The data contain 150,000 to 200,000 clones, approximately 80% of them singletons. The clonotype comes from a man between 65 and 85 years old who had been exposed to COVID-19. Sequencing was carried out using PBMCs or T cells enriched from blood (not recorded which).

CDR3 DNA sequence: TGTGCCAGCGCCTTACAGAGCACAGATACGCAGTATTTT. It translates to CASALQSTDTQYF. The V call is TRBV5-4, the J call TRBJ2-3; D uncertain. Germline-derived CDR1 and CDR2 are SGHNT and YYREEE (reference sequence). V lost 7 bases and J 0 bases, leaving 9 bases between the germline ends. CDR3 length equals 13 residues.